This T cell receptor (beta chain) was observed in a study of shared T cell receptors in the human thymus. Here immunoSEQ multiplex PCR was the method, and the copy in TCRdb shows in-frame clones only, minus some. The profile shows some 720,000 clones, around 87% of them singletons. These records were also assigned to another study, of human thymus T cells. That paper notes: The donors were infants in Finland with congenital heart defects, otherwise immunologically healthy. It was from resections taken during corrective heart surgery that the thymus tissue came. In thymic and blood repertoires alike, V and J usage looked biased. What related research reported was that thymic repertoires overlapped highly among unrelated individuals.

Material: thymocytes. This receptor was taken from a boy under two years old with a congenital heart defect.

In DNA form, the CDR3 reads TGCGCCAGCAGTGACCGGGTTAGCGGGGGGCAAGAGACCCAGTACTTC. This codes for CASSDRVSGGQETQYF. The chain employs TRBV10-1 and TRBJ2-5, with 10 positions matching TRBD2. CDR1 is WNHNN, CDR2 SYGVQD, per germline (reference sequence). The CDR3 has 16 residues. The V segment lost 3 bases and the J segment 2 bases; nucleotides outside the gene matches: 6.